This T cell receptor (beta chain) was sequenced in a study of T-cell memory formation after mild COVID-19. Study findings and constraints: Several responding clones turned up in pre-infection memory, indicating that cross-reactive memory may have taken part. Shrinking CD4+ clones resided mostly in CM and EM, and CD8+ ones in EMRA. The authors did not confirm SARS-CoV-2 specificity of second-wave clones peaking day 37.

As for this clonotype: The antigen is unknown.

Constant-segment-primed 5'RACE gave TCR alpha and TCR beta cDNA libraries with sample barcodes and UMIs. TCRdb independently ran MiXCR on the 5' RACE reads; one entry per CDR3 protein. This table has under 300,000 distinct CDR3 sequences, over 7% appearing once. The CDR3 length is 16 residues. Germline CDR1 reads LGHNA; CDR2 reads YSLEER. The J segment lost 5 bases and the V segment lost 3 bases, leaving 10 bases of the junction unmatched. Sample: PBMCs or a T cell subset sorted from them (not recorded which). The V gene is TRBV4-3, the J gene TRBJ2-3, with 8 bases that match TRBD2. The TCR comes from a man younger than 35 who had mild COVID-19 (a few samples of this study predate the infection). Cell type and time point are not known. CDR3 nucleotides: TGCGCCAGCAGCCATGAGCGGGGGCGGGGCGGAGATACGCAGTATTTT. It encodes CASSHERGRGGDTQYF.